Shown below are 19 T cell receptor beta chains from a single sample sequenced in a study of blood T cell repertoires in COVID-19. Profiled with immunoSEQ multiplex PCR; TCRdb holds only in-frame clones, not every one. The sample includes 85,000 to 120,000 clones, roughly 86% of them seen just once. Sequencing was performed on peripheral blood. These receptors originate from a man in his fifties or sixties with active or convalescent COVID-19.

The rearrangement joins TRBV2 to TRBJ2-5; TRBD2 matches at 10 bases. The CDR3 sequence is 15 residues long. Losses at the gene ends were 7 bases for V and 4 bases for J; bases not matched to a gene: 9. Germline loops: CDR1 SNHLY, CDR2 FYNNEI. The CDR3 DNA reads as TGTGCCAGCAACGGTCGAGCGGGGGGGAGAGAGACCCAGTACTTC. It encodes CASNGRAGGRETQYF.

The rearrangement uses TRBV27 and TRBJ1-5; D perhaps matches TRBD1 (5 bases). With 5 bases removed from V and 3 bases from J, the gap between germline ends came to 11 bases. This CDR3 has 14 residues. Germline CDR1 reads MNHEY; CDR2 reads SMNVEV (reference sequence). The CDR3 sequence is CASSQDRFNQPQHF. For the CDR3, the DNA is TGTGCCAGCAGTCAAGACAGATTCAATCAGCCCCAGCATTTT.

The V gene is TRBV29-1, the J gene TRBJ1-1, with unresolved D. Trimming removed 7 bases from V and 4 bases from J, with 19 bases in between. The CDR3 length is 14 residues. Germline CDR1 reads SQVTM; CDR2 reads ANQGSEA. The CDR3 here is CSGEREVLGTEAFF. DNA of the CDR3: TGCAGCGGGGAGCGGGAGGTTTTGGGCACTGAAGCTTTCTTT.

The chain joins TRBV2 to TRBJ1-5; 7 bases fit TRBD1. Germline CDR1 and CDR2: SNHLY and FYNNEI. The CDR3 covers 14 residues. After removal of 7 bases from V and 3 bases from J, the junction contained 6 bases not matched to a gene. DNA for the CDR3: TGTGCCAGCACCGCCGACAGGGACAATCAGCCCCAGCATTTT. It codes for CASTADRDNQPQHF.

This clone was counted between two and nine times. The V call is TRBV7-8, the J call TRBJ2-3, with 8 bases lining up with TRBD2. This CDR3 comprises 19 residues. Germline V CDR1 and CDR2: SGHVS, FQNEAQ. V lost 5 bases, J lost 6 bases, and 22 bases stayed unmatched. In nucleotides, the CDR3 is TGTGCCAGCAGCCCTAGGCTTCTAGCGGGTCCTCCGGGTTTGGATACGCAGTATTTT. Translating it yields CASSPRLLAGPPGLDTQYF.

The chain links TRBV20-1 to TRBJ2-7, with D tentatively TRBD1 (5 bases). The CDR3 runs to 11 residues. Looked up from germline, CDR1 is DFQATT and CDR2 is SNEGSKA (reference sequence). V was pared by 6 bases and J by 4 bases, with 10 bases between. The CDR3 region has the DNA TGCAGTGCCGGTGACAGTTACGAGCAGTACGTC. Its protein is CSAGDSYEQYV.

CDR3 amino acids: CASKSSGNTIYF. CDR3 in DNA: TGTGCCAGCAAGAGCTCTGGAAACACCATATATTTT. The chain uses TRBV28 and TRBJ1-3; D not certain. The CDR3 runs 12 residues. Trimming took 7 bases from V and 0 from J, leaving 4 bases between them. Germline V gives CDR1 MDHEN, CDR2 SYDVKM.

The chain recombines TRBV3-1 (or the pseudogene TRBV3-2) with TRBJ1-3; 8 bases align to TRBD1. The V gene end was trimmed by 5 bases and the J gene end by 0 bases; junction bases not matched to a gene: 3. Germline CDR1 reads LGHDT; CDR2 reads YNNKEL (reference sequence). The CDR3 has 15 residues. CDR3 loop: CASSYGQGSGNTIYF. The CDR3 DNA reads as TGTGCCAGCAGCTACGGACAGGGCTCTGGAAACACCATATATTTT.

The CDR3: CASSPPLAKNIQYF. DNA of the CDR3: TGTGCCAGTAGTCCCCCACTAGCCAAAAACATTCAGTACTTC. J is TRBJ2-4 and V is TRBV19; D uncertain. Trimming cost V 5 bases and J 0 bases, with 8 bases left between them. Per germline, CDR1 LNHDA and CDR2 SQIVND (reference sequence). The CDR3 extends over 14 amino acids.

The CDR3 here is CASSRDRVRGGYTF. In DNA form, the CDR3 reads TGTGCCAGCAGCAGAGACAGGGTCCGGGGTGGCTACACCTTC. This chain connects TRBV7-8 to TRBJ1-2; TRBD1 matches 7 bases. CDR1 is SGHVS, CDR2 FQNEAQ, per germline. The CDR3 spans 14 residues. With 5 bases clipped from V and 7 bases from J, the junction kept 10 bases outside the gene matches.

The chain combines TRBV7-8 with TRBJ1-1; possibly TRBD1 for D (5 bases). Germline CDR1 is SGHVS and CDR2 is FQNEAQ. CDR3 length: 14 residues. V gave up 1 base and J gave up 1 base, with 7 bases separating them. The DNA for the CDR3 is TGTGCCAGCAGCTTAGTCGGGGGGAACACTGAAGCTTTCTTT. Translation: CASSLVGGNTEAFF.

This rearrangement joins TRBV7-9 to TRBJ1-2, with TRBD1 matching over 9 bases. V shed 5 bases, J shed 2 bases, and the junction held 3 bases outside the gene matches. CDR1 and CDR2 from the germline V gene are SEHNR and FQNEAQ (reference sequence). The CDR3 extends over 14 amino acids. CDR3 region: CASSRGQGNYGYTF. The CDR3 DNA reads as TGTGCCAGCAGCAGAGGACAGGGGAACTATGGCTACACCTTC.

This clone is a singleton in its sample. The chain carries TRBV30 and TRBJ1-4; 7 nucleotides match TRBD1. Germline trimming cut 8 bases from V and 5 bases from J; bases unmatched to any gene: 8. Germline CDR1 reads GTSNPN; CDR2 reads SVGIG (reference sequence). The CDR3 runs 13 residues. CDR3 DNA: TGTGCCGGCCTCCGGGACAGCAATGAAAAACTGTTTTTT. Protein sequence: CAGLRDSNEKLFF. Drawing the rest from reference TRBV30 and TRBJ1-4, the complete variable domain is SQTIHQWPATLVQPVGSPLSLECTVEGTSNPNLYWYRQAAGRGLQLLFYSVGIGQISSEVPQNLSASRPQDRQFILSSKKLLLSDSGFYLCAGLRDSNEKLFFGSGTQLSVL.

The sample holds one count of this clone. The gene calls are TRBV3-1 (or the pseudogene TRBV3-2) and TRBJ2-1; D unresolved. Germline V CDR1 and CDR2: LGHDT, YNNKEL (reference sequence). The CDR3 contains 13 residues. V lost 3 bases and J 4 bases, leaving 7 bases between the germline ends. CDR3 protein: CASSQGRYNEQFF. The CDR3 coding sequence is TGTGCCAGCAGCCAGGGCCGGTACAATGAGCAGTTCTTC.

The V and J genes are TRBV24-1 and TRBJ1-5, with 7 bases that match TRBD1. CDR3 length: 13 amino acids. CDR1 is KGHDR and CDR2 is SFDVKD in the germline V gene. The junction had 3 bases not matched to a gene; V was cut back by 5 bases and J by 6 bases. The CDR3 nucleotides are TGTGCCACCAGTGCACAGGGGAGTCAGCCCCAGCATTTT. Its protein is CATSAQGSQPQHF.

The CDR3 loop is CASSPLMGRGYTDTQYF. The CDR3 bases are TGTGCCAGCAGCCCCCTTATGGGCAGGGGTTACACAGATACGCAGTATTTT. The chain carries TRBV7-2 and TRBJ2-3, with a tentative D call TRBD1 (6 bases). The ends were cut back, 5 bases at V and 2 bases at J, with 20 bases in the middle. Germline lookup yields CDR1 SGHTA and CDR2 FQGNSA. The CDR3 is 17 amino acids.

The rearrangement uses TRBV7-7 and TRBJ2-5; no clear D. The ends were cut back, 0 bases at V and 1 base at J, with 9 bases in the middle. The CDR3 is 15 residues long. The germline CDR1 and CDR2 sequences are SSHAT and FNYEAQ (reference sequence). CDR3: CASSLAGGIQETQYF. The CDR3 DNA is TGTGCCAGCAGCTTAGCTGGCGGAATCCAAGAGACCCAGTACTTC.

The chain couples TRBV2 to TRBJ2-2; D call uncertain. The CDR3 runs to 16 residues. Between the trimmed V and J ends, which lost 6 bases and 4 bases, there was a span of 18 bases. Germline assignment: CDR1 SNHLY and CDR2 FYNNEI. The CDR3 DNA sequence: TGTGCCAGCAGGCCTACCCTTTTAGCAGCCACCGGGGAGCTGTTTTTT. It is translated as CASRPTLLAATGELFF. Full variable domain (remainder filled in from reference TRBV2 and TRBJ2-2): EPEVTQTPSHQVTQMGQEVILRCVPISNHLYFYWYRQILGQKVEFLVSFYNNEISEKSEIFDDQFSVERPDGSNFTLKIRSTKLEDSAMYFCASRPTLLAATGELFFGEGSRLTVL.

The chain employs TRBV7-9 and TRBJ1-1; 8 bases align to TRBD1. The ends lost 7 bases at V and 6 bases at J; junction bases unmatched: 7. Germline V gene lookup returns CDR1 SEHNR and CDR2 FQNEAQ (reference sequence). The CDR3 totals 13 residues. CDR3: CASILTGVSEAFF. In nucleotides, the CDR3 is TGTGCCAGCATACTGACAGGGGTGTCTGAAGCTTTCTTT. The full variable domain, rest sourced from reference TRBV7-9 and TRBJ1-1, is DTGVSQNPRHKITKRGQNVTFRCDPISEHNRLYWYRQTLGQGPEFLTYFQNEAQLEKSRLLSDRFSAERPKGSFSTLEIQRTEQGDSAMYLCASILTGVSEAFFGQGTRLTVV.